Below, 3 T cell receptor beta chains from the same sample are listed, as sequenced in a study of blood T cell repertoires in COVID-19. Clones were read by immunoSEQ multiplex PCR, and TCRdb kept only the in-frame ones, dropping some. The sample contains 84,000 or so clones, 92% of which appear only once. Source material: peripheral blood. These receptors were collected from a woman aged 55-75 years with active COVID-19.

The rearrangement links TRBV27 to TRBJ2-2, with D perhaps matching TRBD1 (5 bases). Germline V gene sequence: CDR1 MNHEY, CDR2 SMNVEV (reference sequence). Trimming removed 5 bases at V and 3 bases at J, with 16 bases between. CDR3 length: 16 amino acids. CDR3: CASSPRWAGYTGELFF. CDR3 nucleotide sequence: TGTGCCAGCAGTCCACGGTGGGCAGGGTACACCGGGGAGCTGTTTTTT.

The chain recombines TRBV28 with TRBJ2-7; 9 nucleotides line up with TRBD1. The CDR3 spans 15 residues. CDR1 is MDHEN and CDR2 is SYDVKM in the germline V gene. V trimming: 4 bases; J trimming: 5 bases; junction bases outside the gene matches: 9. CDR3 nucleotides: TGTGCCAGCAGTTATATCGACAGGGGGAGGAACGAGCAGTACTTC. It codes for CASSYIDRGRNEQYF. The variable domain in full, completed from reference TRBV28 and TRBJ2-7, reads DVKVTQSSRYLVKRTGEKVFLECVQDMDHENMFWYRQDPGLGLRLIYFSYDVKMKEKGDIPEGYSVSREKKERFSLILESASTNQTSMYLCASSYIDRGRNEQYFGPGTRLTVT.

The V gene is TRBV27, the J gene TRBJ2-3, with D tentatively TRBD1 (5 bases). V was shortened by 2 bases and J by 1 base, with 7 bases between the two germline ends. The CDR3 is made up of 14 amino acids. The germline gives CDR1 MNHEY, CDR2 SMNVEV (reference sequence). CDR3 DNA sequence: TGTGCCAGCAGTTTAGCCAGGGGCACAGATACGCAGTATTTT. Translating gives CASSLARGTDTQYF.